A single sample gave rise to the 22 T cell receptor beta chains below, sequenced in a study of blood T cell repertoires in COVID-19. The table came from immunoSEQ multiplex PCR; TCRdb's copy has only in-frame clones and leaves some out. This repertoire shows roughly 130,000 clones, over 70% found once; its top ten account for roughly a tenth. The sample consisted of peripheral blood. These receptor sequences come from a man between 60 and 75 years old with active or convalescent COVID-19.

The genes are TRBV25-1 and TRBJ1-3; D is unclear. The CDR3 loop spans 10 amino acids. The V end was cut by 7 bases, the J end by 6 bases, with 4 bases between. Germline-derived CDR1 and CDR2 are MGHDK and SYGVNS. CDR3 sequence: CASILNTIYF. CDR3 in DNA: TGTGCCAGCATCCTAAACACCATATATTTT.

The V call is TRBV6-6, the J call TRBJ1-5, with unresolved D. V lost 6 bases and J lost 4, with 13 bases in between. The CDR3 totals 14 residues. Germline V gives CDR1 MNHNY, CDR2 SVGAGI (reference sequence). The CDR3 loop is CASSPKLKNQPQHF. Here the CDR3 DNA reads TGTGCCAGCAGCCCGAAACTCAAAAATCAGCCCCAGCATTTT.

The chain carries TRBV29-1 and TRBJ2-2; the D gene is possibly TRBD1 (6 bases). V was clipped by 3 bases and J by 7 bases, with 12 bases between them. The germline V gene has CDR1 SQVTM and CDR2 ANQGSEA. This CDR3 comprises 13 residues. As DNA, the CDR3 is TGCAGCGTTGACAGGGGAAGGGACGGGGAGCTGTTTTTT. It specifies CSVDRGRDGELFF.

The chain has TRBV7-9 and TRBJ2-7; D possibly corresponds to TRBD1 (6 bases). Per germline, CDR1 SEHNR and CDR2 FQNEAQ (reference sequence). CDR3 size: 15 residues. Trimming left V 3 bases short and J 6 bases short, with 18 bases between. The CDR3 loop reads CASSLVRGARGEQYF. The CDR3, as DNA: TGTGCCAGCAGCTTGGTCAGGGGCGCCCGGGGCGAGCAGTACTTC. Supplemented by reference TRBV7-9 and TRBJ2-7, the full variable domain reads DTGVSQNPRHKITKRGQNVTFRCDPISEHNRLYWYRQTLGQGPEFLTYFQNEAQLEKSRLLSDRFSAERPKGSFSTLEIQRTEQGDSAMYLCASSLVRGARGEQYFGPGTRLTVT.

CDR3 in amino acids: CSPVAANVLTF. CDR3 nucleotides: TGCAGTCCAGTGGCGGCCAACGTCCTGACTTTC. V is TRBV20-1 and J is TRBJ2-6; D is uncertain. The CDR3 length is 11 residues. The germline V gene encodes CDR1 DFQATT and CDR2 SNEGSKA (reference sequence). Trimming took 8 bases from V and 6 from J, leaving 8 bases between them.

For the CDR3, the DNA is TGTGCCAGCGCCACAGGGGGAGACTATGGCTACACCTTC. The encoded protein is CASATGGDYGYTF. The chain joins TRBV18 to TRBJ1-2, with TRBD1 matching 8 bases. With 8 bases clipped from V and 3 bases from J, the junction kept 5 bases outside the gene matches. This CDR3 spans 13 amino acids. The V gene's germline CDR1 is KGHSH and CDR2 LQKENI.

The chain links TRBV5-1 to TRBJ2-3; tentatively, D is TRBD1 (5 bases). Germline V gene data show CDR1 as SGHRS and CDR2 as YFSETQ. The CDR3 loop spans 15 amino acids. V lost 0 bases, J lost 1 base, and 9 bases lay in between. Written as DNA, the CDR3 is TGCGCCAGCAGCTTGGCCCCAGGGCGCACAGATACGCAGTATTTT. As protein: CASSLAPGRTDTQYF.

V is TRBV6-1 and J is TRBJ1-3, with D perhaps TRBD1 (5 bases). Germline loops: CDR1 MNHNS, CDR2 SASEGT. Trimming stripped 1 base from V and 4 bases from J, with 14 bases between. This CDR3 region has 16 residues. Here the CDR3 DNA reads TGTGCCAGCAGTGAAGTAGTATTAGGGGCCGGAAACACCATATATTTT. Protein: CASSEVVLGAGNTIYF.

V is TRBV6-5 and J is TRBJ2-7; 13 bases match TRBD2. This CDR3 comprises 14 residues. The ends lost 9 bases at V and 4 bases at J; junction bases unmatched: 6. Germline CDR1 reads MNHEY; CDR2 reads SVGAGI. The CDR3 DNA is TGTGCCAGTAAACCGGGACTAGCGGGGTACGAGCAGTACTTC. It yields the protein CASKPGLAGYEQYF.

The V gene is TRBV27, the J gene TRBJ1-2; tentative D call: TRBD1 (6 bases). V was pared by 5 bases and J by 2 bases, with 15 bases between. CDR3 length: 15 amino acids. Germline CDR1 is MNHEY and CDR2 is SMNVEV (reference sequence). The DNA of the CDR3 is TGTGCCAGCAGTCCTACAGGGCATCCCAACTATGGCTACACCTTC. It specifies CASSPTGHPNYGYTF.

This clone was counted a few times. The CDR3 DNA is TGTGCCAGCAGCCTTCTTGGTGGCAGGGTAAACGAGCAGTACTTC. Its translation is CASSLLGGRVNEQYF. The chain has TRBV7-2 and TRBJ2-7; tentative D call: TRBD1 (5 bases). This CDR3 is 15 amino acids long. In germline, CDR1 is SGHTA, CDR2 FQGNSA. V gave up 5 bases and J gave up 5 bases, with 19 bases separating them. Variable domain in full (rest from reference TRBV7-2 and TRBJ2-7): GAGVSQSPSNKVTEKGKDVELRCDPISGHTALYWYRQSLGQGLEFLIYFQGNSAPDKSGLPSDRFSAERTGGSVSTLTIQRTQQEDSAVYLCASSLLGGRVNEQYFGPGTRLTVT.

V is TRBV4-3 and J is TRBJ2-5; D not certain. Per germline, CDR1 LGHNA and CDR2 YSLEER. CDR3 size: 14 residues. The V and J ends lost 1 base and 4 bases respectively, with 10 bases between them. The CDR3 DNA is TGCGCCAGCAGCCAAGGCCTGGTCGGAGAGACCCAGTACTTC. Amino acid sequence: CASSQGLVGETQYF.

This clone came up a few times. The chain couples TRBV3-1 (or the pseudogene TRBV3-2) to TRBJ1-1; 8 nucleotides line up with TRBD1. With V trimmed by 8 bases and J by 1 base, 0 bases remained unmatched. The CDR3 consists of 12 residues. CDR1 is LGHDT, CDR2 YNNKEL, per germline (reference sequence). In DNA, the CDR3 is TGTGCCAGCGGGACAGGGAACACTGAAGCTTTCTTT. This translates into CASGTGNTEAFF.

The rearrangement uses TRBV19 and TRBJ1-1; no definite D call. The CDR3 totals 13 residues. Trimming left V 6 bases short and J 1 base short, with 9 bases between. Germline CDR1 and CDR2: LNHDA and SQIVND (reference sequence). CDR3 DNA sequence: TGTGCCAGTAGCCCCGGGTCGAACACTGAAGCTTTCTTT. Its protein is CASSPGSNTEAFF.

The chain links TRBV3-1 (or the pseudogene TRBV3-2) to TRBJ2-1; TRBD2 agrees at 14 bases. The CDR3 consists of 17 residues. Germline V lookup: CDR1 LGHDT, CDR2 YNNKEL (reference sequence). J gave up 10 bases and V 2 bases, and 10 bases lay outside the gene matches. CDR3 sequence (DNA): TGTGCCAGCAGCCAACCCCTAAGGACTAGCGGGAGGAACGAGCAGTTCTTC. Amino acids: CASSQPLRTSGRNEQFF.

This sequence joins TRBV28 and TRBJ1-4; D might be TRBD1 (5 bases). V lost 7 bases to trimming and J lost 5 bases, with 17 bases between them. The CDR3 is 15 residues long. Looked up from germline, CDR1 is MDHEN and CDR2 is SYDVKM. The CDR3, as DNA: TGTGCCAGCATCCTAACGGGGGGAAGGAATGAAAAACTGTTTTTT. It is translated as CASILTGGRNEKLFF. The full variable domain, in which reference TRBV28 and TRBJ1-4 provide the parts outside the CDR3, is DVKVTQSSRYLVKRTGEKVFLECVQDMDHENMFWYRQDPGLGLRLIYFSYDVKMKEKGDIPEGYSVSREKKERFSLILESASTNQTSMYLCASILTGGRNEKLFFGSGTQLSVL.

V gene TRBV5-4 combines with J gene TRBJ1-5; D gene ambiguous. Germline V gene lookup returns CDR1 SGHNT and CDR2 YYREEE (reference sequence). This CDR3 region has 15 residues. V dropped 0 bases and J dropped 1 base, with 8 bases sitting between them. The CDR3 region is CASSLDLGSNQPQHF. The CDR3 nucleotides are TGTGCCAGCAGCTTGGATCTAGGAAGCAATCAGCCCCAGCATTTT.

This clone was seen only once. The J gene is TRBJ2-7, the V gene TRBV5-6; D not resolved. Per the germline V gene, CDR1 is SGHDT and CDR2 is YYEEEE. Trimming pared 4 bases from V and 3 bases from J, leaving 14 bases between. This CDR3 comprises 14 residues. The DNA of the CDR3 is TGTGCCAGCAGCGGCAGGTTGGCCCACTACGAGCAGTACTTC. Translated: CASSGRLAHYEQYF.

Notes on this clone: The junction differs from germline at one of its ends, possibly a read error. The chain joins TRBV4-2 to TRBJ2-6; TRBD2 might be the D (6 bases). The V gene's germline CDR1 is LGHNA and CDR2 YNFKEQ. The CDR3 has 17 residues. This CDR3 is CASSGIYGSSRANVLTF. The DNA for the CDR3 is TGTGCCAGCAGCGGGATATACGGGAGCTCTCGGGCCAACGTCCTGACTTTC.

The chain uses TRBV9 and TRBJ1-6, with D unresolved. From germline, CDR1 is SGDLS and CDR2 YYNGEE. The CDR3 length is 16 residues. V lost 0 bases and J lost 6, with 13 bases in between. CDR3 nucleotides: TGTGCCAGCAGCGTAGACCCGACGGAGCCTAATTCACCCCTCCACTTT. Protein: CASSVDPTEPNSPLHF.

Turning to this clone: This CDR3 is also generated by other DNA sequences in the sample. V gene TRBV28 combines with J gene TRBJ2-7; no clear D. Germline V gene lookup returns CDR1 MDHEN and CDR2 SYDVKM. Trimming shortened V by 2 bases and J by 0 bases, and 5 bases separated the two germline ends. The CDR3 contains 13 residues. The CDR3 DNA reads as TGTGCCAGCAGTTTAGCCGGCTCCTACGAGCAGTACTTC. As protein: CASSLAGSYEQYF.

The genes are TRBV9 and TRBJ1-2; no firm D call. The V end lost 0 bases, the J end lost 2 bases, and 5 bases lay between the germline ends. The CDR3 has 13 residues. Germline V gene sequence: CDR1 SGDLS, CDR2 YYNGEE. The CDR3 region has the DNA TGTGCCAGCAGCGTAGACAAAAACTATGGCTACACCTTC. Translation gives CASSVDKNYGYTF.